These T cell receptor beta chains were read from a single sample in a study of blood T cell repertoires in COVID-19. TCRdb keeps only in-frame clones here, not all; method: immunoSEQ multiplex PCR. The sample lists about 150,000 clones, roughly 84% seen once, with nearly 10% in the top ten. The sample comprised peripheral blood. These TCRs come from a woman in her 50s with acute or convalescent COVID-19. Both conserved end residues are part of each CDR3. D genes are given only for firm matches. Clone size, where shown, is once, few, many, or a class for clones that have expanded.

cdr3_nt: TGTGCCAGCAGCGAAAAGCTTTCGAATGAGCAGTTCTTC
cdr3_aa: CASSEKLSNEQFF
clone_size: once
v_call: TRBV9
j_call: TRBJ2-1
d_call: NA

cdr3_nt: TGTGCCAGTAGTTTTCGAACAGGGGGCAGTGAAAAACTGTTTTTT
cdr3_aa: CASSFRTGGSEKLFF
clone_size: many
v_call: TRBV19
j_call: TRBJ1-4
d_call: TRBD1

cdr3_nt: TGTGCCAGCAGCAAAGTTTGTGGGTCTAGCGGGCCTAAACCCCCTACCTACGAGCAGTACTTC
cdr3_aa: CASSKVCGSSGPKPPTYEQYF
clone_size: few
v_call: TRBV21-1
j_call: TRBJ2-7
d_call: NA

cdr3_nt: TGTGCCAGCAGTTTCTATGAGGGATACGACAATGAGCAGTTCTTC
cdr3_aa: CASSFYEGYDNEQFF
clone_size: NA
v_call: TRBV6-5
j_call: TRBJ2-1
d_call: NA

cdr3_nt: TGTGCCAGCAGGATGAGGGCCAGCTCCTACGAGCAGTACTTC
cdr3_aa: CASRMRASSYEQYF
clone_size: NA
v_call: TRBV27
j_call: TRBJ2-7
d_call: NA

cdr3_nt: TGTGCCAGCAGCTTGGGACTAGCGGGCCTCTCCTACGAGCAGTACTTC
cdr3_aa: CASSLGLAGLSYEQYF
clone_size: NA
v_call: TRBV5-6
j_call: TRBJ2-7
d_call: TRBD2

cdr3_nt: TGTGCCAGCAGCCCTTCTTCGGGACAGCTTAATTCACCCCTCCACTTT
cdr3_aa: CASSPSSGQLNSPLHF
clone_size: NA
v_call: TRBV3-1/TRBV3-2
j_call: TRBJ1-6
d_call: TRBD1

cdr3_nt: TGTGCCAGCAGCTTACGAAGCGGCACCCAAGAGACCCAGTACTTC
cdr3_aa: CASSLRSGTQETQYF
clone_size: NA
v_call: TRBV5-4
j_call: TRBJ2-5
d_call: NA

cdr3_nt: TGTGCCAGCAGCTTAAGTCCAGATGCCGGGGAGCTGTTTTTT
cdr3_aa: CASSLSPDAGELFF
clone_size: NA
v_call: TRBV7-2
j_call: TRBJ2-2
d_call: NA

cdr3_nt: TGTGCCAGCAGTCCATCCCCCGGCGGTCATCAGCCCCAGCATTTT
cdr3_aa: CASSPSPGGHQPQHF
clone_size: NA
v_call: TRBV3-1/TRBV3-2
j_call: TRBJ1-5
d_call: NA

cdr3_nt: TGTGCCAGCAGCCAACAGGGGGCTGAAGAGACCCAGTACTTC
cdr3_aa: CASSQQGAEETQYF
clone_size: NA
v_call: TRBV7-2
j_call: TRBJ2-5
d_call: TRBD1

cdr3_nt: TGTGCCAGCAGGGACAGTGTTGGTGAAAAACTGTTTTTT
cdr3_aa: CASRDSVGEKLFF
clone_size: NA
v_call: TRBV4-2
j_call: TRBJ1-4
d_call: NA

cdr3_nt: TGTGCCAGCAACCTTGGGGGCTTCTATGGCTACACCTTC
cdr3_aa: CASNLGGFYGYTF
clone_size: NA
v_call: TRBV7-2
j_call: TRBJ1-2
d_call: NA

cdr3_nt: TGTGCCAGCAGCTTGGGTTTTGAGGCAGGGGGAGGCCACAGAGAGACCCAGTACTTC
cdr3_aa: CASSLGFEAGGGHRETQYF
clone_size: NA
v_call: TRBV5-6
j_call: TRBJ2-5
d_call: NA

cdr3_nt: TGTGCCAGTAGTATATCTCGGGGTACGCAGTATTTT
cdr3_aa: CASSISRGTQYF
clone_size: NA
v_call: TRBV19
j_call: TRBJ2-3
d_call: NA

cdr3_nt: TGCGCCAGCAGCGACTCAGGGGGCAATCAGCCCCAGCATTTT
cdr3_aa: CASSDSGGNQPQHF
clone_size: once
v_call: TRBV5-1
j_call: TRBJ1-5
d_call: NA

cdr3_nt: TGTGCCAGCTCCTTAGGCAGGGGGCTCCGCGAGCAGTACTTC
cdr3_aa: CASSLGRGLREQYF
clone_size: NA
v_call: TRBV6-5
j_call: TRBJ2-7
d_call: TRBD1

cdr3_nt: TGTGCCACCAGTCCCGGCTACAGCGGGGAGCTGTTTTTT
cdr3_aa: CATSPGYSGELFF
clone_size: NA
v_call: TRBV24-1
j_call: TRBJ2-2
d_call: NA

cdr3_nt: TGCGCCAGCAGCTTGGCAGGGTCTAGCAATCAGCCCCAGCATTTT
cdr3_aa: CASSLAGSSNQPQHF
clone_size: NA
v_call: TRBV5-1
j_call: TRBJ1-5
d_call: NA

cdr3_nt: TGTGCCAGCAGTTTTAGGGGGGAGCAGTTCTTC
cdr3_aa: CASSFRGEQFF
clone_size: NA
v_call: TRBV7-2
j_call: TRBJ2-1
d_call: NA

cdr3_nt: TGCGCCAGCAGCTTGGAACCTAGCGGGAGTGAAACCGGGGAGCTGTTTTTT
cdr3_aa: CASSLEPSGSETGELFF
clone_size: few
v_call: TRBV5-1
j_call: TRBJ2-2
d_call: TRBD2

cdr3_nt: TGTGCCAGCAGCCTAGGGACAGGGGGCGCGTTGCGTGGCTACACCTTC
cdr3_aa: CASSLGTGGALRGYTF
clone_size: NA
v_call: TRBV9
j_call: TRBJ1-2
d_call: TRBD1

cdr3_nt: TGTGCCAGCAGCACAGGGGGCAGTCGAAACAATGAGCAGTTCTTC
cdr3_aa: CASSTGGSRNNEQFF
clone_size: NA
v_call: TRBV7-9
j_call: TRBJ2-1
d_call: TRBD1

cdr3_nt: TGTGCCAGCTCTACGGTGGGCGGGGCAGATACGCAGTATTTT
cdr3_aa: CASSTVGGADTQYF
clone_size: NA
v_call: TRBV18
j_call: TRBJ2-3
d_call: NA

cdr3_nt: TGCGCCAGCAGACTGGGAGATCAGCCCCAGCATTTT
cdr3_aa: CASRLGDQPQHF
clone_size: NA
v_call: TRBV10-2
j_call: TRBJ1-5
d_call: NA